Listed below are T cell receptor beta chains from one sample, sequenced in a study of cytomegalovirus exposure and HLA in healthy donors. Libraries were prepared by immunoSEQ multiplex PCR; TCRdb keeps only in-frame clonotypes and omits some of them. The data show under 150,000 clones, around 80% seen once. The sample comprised PBMCs. These TCRs come from a woman in her forties in good health and CMV-seronegative. CDR3s include the opening cysteine and the closing phenylalanine or tryptophan. D genes are given only for firm matches. Expanded clones are given a class, and other clones once, few, many or no size at all.

size: NA
D: NA
J: TRBJ2-3
V: TRBV21-1
DNA: TGTGCCAGGAAGGGAGCGGGGTCAGGAGATACGCAGTATTTT
CDR3: CARKGAGSGDTQYF

size: NA
D: TRBD2
J: TRBJ2-7
V: TRBV9
DNA: TGTGCCAGCAGCTTTGGACTAGCGGAAACCTACGAGCAGTACTTC
CDR3: CASSFGLAETYEQYF

size: few
D: TRBD1
J: TRBJ1-4
V: TRBV5-8
DNA: TGTGCCAGCAGCACGGGACAGGGACAGGCCACTAATGAAAAACTGTTTTTT
CDR3: CASSTGQGQATNEKLFF

size: NA
D: TRBD1
J: TRBJ2-7
V: TRBV27
DNA: TGTGCCAGCAGTTCAGGACAGGGACTGAGCTACGAGCAGTACTTC
CDR3: CASSSGQGLSYEQYF

size: NA
D: NA
J: TRBJ1-2
V: TRBV7-2
DNA: TGTGCCAGCAGCGTCCCTGGATCCGGCGGGGGCTACACCTTC
CDR3: CASSVPGSGGGYTF

size: once
D: TRBD2
J: TRBJ2-3
V: TRBV5-1
DNA: TGCGCCAGCAACGGCCAGGGAGCGGGGGGACACACAGATACGCAGTATTTT
CDR3: CASNGQGAGGHTDTQYF

size: NA
D: NA
J: TRBJ1-2
V: TRBV9
DNA: TGTGCCAGCAGCAAGACAGGAGGAGGCTACACCTTC
CDR3: CASSKTGGGYTF

size: NA
D: TRBD2
J: TRBJ2-7
V: TRBV6-6
DNA: TGTGCCAGCAGCCTAGCGGGGAACTACGAGCAGTACTTC
CDR3: CASSLAGNYEQYF

size: NA
D: TRBD1
J: TRBJ1-4
V: TRBV10-3
DNA: TGTGCCACCCAGACAGGGGGGGGCGAAAAACTGTTTTTT
CDR3: CATQTGGGEKLFF

size: NA
D: TRBD1
J: TRBJ2-7
V: TRBV27
DNA: TGTGCCAGCAGTTCTCCCGGGACAGGGTCCTACGAGCAGTACTTC
CDR3: CASSSPGTGSYEQYF

size: NA
D: TRBD1
J: TRBJ1-5
V: TRBV19
DNA: TGTGCCAGTAGTACTACCGGGACAGGGAGTCAAGTTGATCAGCCCCAGCATTTT
CDR3: CASSTTGTGSQVDQPQHF

size: NA
D: TRBD2
J: TRBJ2-5
V: TRBV6-1
DNA: TGTGCCAGCAGTGAAACTAGCGGGGGGGCAGAGACCCAGTACTTC
CDR3: CASSETSGGAETQYF

size: few
D: TRBD1
J: TRBJ2-7
V: TRBV27
DNA: TGTGCCAGCAGTTTATCGGGACAGGGAACCTACGAGCAGTACTTC
CDR3: CASSLSGQGTYEQYF

size: NA
D: TRBD1
J: TRBJ1-1
V: TRBV6-6
DNA: TGTGCCAGCAGTTGGGGGGGACAGGGATTTGAAGCTTTCTTT
CDR3: CASSWGGQGFEAFF

size: few
D: NA
J: TRBJ2-7
V: TRBV7-3
DNA: TGTGCCAGCAGCTCAACGGGACAAATCTACGAGCAGTACTTC
CDR3: CASSSTGQIYEQYF

size: few
D: TRBD1
J: TRBJ2-2
V: TRBV19
DNA: TGTGCCAGTAGTAACCACAGGGGAACCGGGGAGCTGTTTTTT
CDR3: CASSNHRGTGELFF

size: NA
D: NA
J: TRBJ1-2
V: TRBV5-4
DNA: TGTGCCAGCAGCTTGGGGGCGCACAGGCGACATTGGGGCTACACCTTC
CDR3: CASSLGAHRRHWGYTF

size: few
D: NA
J: TRBJ2-3
V: TRBV5-1
DNA: TGCGCCAGCAGCTTGATGGGACTTAGCACAGATACGCAGTATTTT
CDR3: CASSLMGLSTDTQYF

size: few
D: NA
J: TRBJ1-6
V: TRBV9
DNA: TGTGCCAGCAGCGTAGGAGTCGCCTCCTATAATTCACCCCTCCACTTT
CDR3: CASSVGVASYNSPLHF

size: NA
D: NA
J: TRBJ2-1
V: TRBV10-3
DNA: TGTGCCATCAGTGTCGGGGGATCGGGCAATGAGCAGTTCTTC
CDR3: CAISVGGSGNEQFF

size: NA
D: TRBD1
J: TRBJ1-2
V: TRBV6-6
DNA: TGTGCCAGCAGGGATCGGGACAGATACTATGGCTACACCTTC
CDR3: CASRDRDRYYGYTF

size: NA
D: NA
J: TRBJ1-2
V: TRBV19
DNA: TGTGCCAGTAGTGAAAAGGGGGTTGGCTACACCTTC
CDR3: CASSEKGVGYTF

size: NA
D: NA
J: TRBJ1-1
V: TRBV6-1
DNA: TGTGCCAGCAGACTGGACACTATGAACACTGAAGCTTTCTTT
CDR3: CASRLDTMNTEAFF

size: NA
D: TRBD2
J: TRBJ2-3
V: TRBV9
DNA: TGTGCCAGCAGCGTAGCTCTAGCGGGGGATAAAGATACGCAGTATTTT
CDR3: CASSVALAGDKDTQYF

size: NA
D: TRBD2
J: TRBJ2-7
V: TRBV7-8
DNA: TGTGCCAGCAGTTTCGAACTAGCGGGAGGTTCCTACGAGCAGTACTTC
CDR3: CASSFELAGGSYEQYF

size: NA
D: NA
J: TRBJ1-5
V: TRBV2
DNA: TGTGCCAGCAGTGTACAGGGTAATCAGCCCCAGCATTTT
CDR3: CASSVQGNQPQHF

size: NA
D: TRBD1
J: TRBJ1-1
V: TRBV28
DNA: TGTGCCACCGACCTCGGGACAGGGGGTACCATGAACACTGAAGCTTTCTTT
CDR3: CATDLGTGGTMNTEAFF

size: NA
D: NA
J: TRBJ1-3
V: TRBV15
DNA: TGTGCCACCAGCAGAGACAGGGGAATTGGAAACACCATATATTTT
CDR3: CATSRDRGIGNTIYF

size: NA
D: TRBD2
J: TRBJ2-1
V: TRBV19
DNA: TGTGCCAGTAGCATAGCGGGTAGCTCCTACAATGAGCAGTTCTTC
CDR3: CASSIAGSSYNEQFF

size: few
D: TRBD2
J: TRBJ2-7
V: TRBV7-9
DNA: TGTGCCAGCAGCTTCGGCGGGAGGGCCTCCTACGAGCAGTACTTC
CDR3: CASSFGGRASYEQYF

size: NA
D: NA
J: TRBJ1-2
V: TRBV5-1
DNA: TGCGCCAGCAGCTTGGATGGACTCCTGAACTATGGCTACACCTTC
CDR3: CASSLDGLLNYGYTF

size: NA
D: NA
J: TRBJ2-5
V: TRBV29-1
DNA: TGCAGCGTTGACACAGGGTCCCAAGAGACCCAGTACTTC
CDR3: CSVDTGSQETQYF

size: few
D: NA
J: TRBJ1-1
V: TRBV6-6
DNA: TGTGCCAGCGGGCGGGTATGGACTGAAGCTTTCTTT
CDR3: CASGRVWTEAFF

size: NA
D: TRBD2
J: TRBJ2-2
V: TRBV28
DNA: TGTGCCAGCAGTTTACCCGGGAGGGCCCCCGGGGAGCTGTTTTTT
CDR3: CASSLPGRAPGELFF

size: few
D: NA
J: TRBJ2-5
V: TRBV2
DNA: TGTGCCAGCAGTGAACAGGGACTCCCTCTTCAGACCCAGTACTTC
CDR3: CASSEQGLPLQTQYF

size: NA
D: NA
J: TRBJ1-2
V: TRBV19
DNA: TGTGCCAGTAGTCCCGGACAGTCCTATGGCTACACCTTC
CDR3: CASSPGQSYGYTF

size: NA
D: TRBD2
J: TRBJ2-5
V: TRBV5-1
DNA: TGCGCCAGCAGCTTGCCCTCTAGCGGGGGGCCTTCCCAAGAGACCCAGTACTTC
CDR3: CASSLPSSGGPSQETQYF

size: once
D: NA
J: TRBJ1-5
V: TRBV21-1
DNA: TGTGCCAGCATCTCGACAGGGGCGTTCGGCAATCAGCCCCAGCATTTT
CDR3: CASISTGAFGNQPQHF

size: NA
D: NA
J: TRBJ2-2
V: TRBV15
DNA: TGTGCCACCAGCAGAGTAAGACTACCCTCTGGCACCGGGGAGCTGTTTTTT
CDR3: CATSRVRLPSGTGELFF

size: few
D: NA
J: TRBJ2-7
V: TRBV27
DNA: TGTGCCAGCAGAGGGGGGTACAGGGGCGATGACGAGCAGTACTTC
CDR3: CASRGGYRGDDEQYF

size: NA
D: TRBD1
J: TRBJ2-7
V: TRBV5-5
DNA: TGTGCCAGCAGCCCGTGGGGGACAGCCTACGAGCAGTACTTC
CDR3: CASSPWGTAYEQYF

size: NA
D: NA
J: TRBJ1-1
V: TRBV12-5
DNA: TGTGCTAGTGGTCCTCCAACGCAGCGCACTGAAGCTTTCTTT
CDR3: CASGPPTQRTEAFF

size: NA
D: NA
J: TRBJ1-1
V: TRBV2
DNA: TGTGCCAGCAGTGCATCAGGTCAGAACACTGAAGCTTTCTTT
CDR3: CASSASGQNTEAFF

size: NA
D: NA
J: TRBJ1-1
V: TRBV19
DNA: TGTGCCAGTAGTATACGGGGTGGGAACACTGAAGCTTTCTTT
CDR3: CASSIRGGNTEAFF

size: NA
D: NA
J: TRBJ1-4
V: TRBV16
DNA: TGTGCCAGCAGCCAATCAAGGGGTAATGAAAAACTGTTTTTT
CDR3: CASSQSRGNEKLFF

size: NA
D: TRBD1
J: TRBJ2-7
V: TRBV5-6
DNA: TGTGCCAGCAGCCCGGAGGGACAGGCGACGTACGAGCAGTACTTC
CDR3: CASSPEGQATYEQYF

size: NA
D: TRBD1
J: TRBJ2-2
V: TRBV27
DNA: TGTGCCAGCAGTTTGCCAGGGGGCACCGGGGAGCTGTTTTTT
CDR3: CASSLPGGTGELFF

size: NA
D: TRBD2
J: TRBJ2-1
V: TRBV12-5
DNA: TGTGCTAGTGCCCTAGCGGGAGGTTACAATGAGCAGTTCTTC
CDR3: CASALAGGYNEQFF

size: NA
D: NA
J: TRBJ2-1
V: TRBV19
DNA: TGTGCCAGTAGTATGGGTCAGGGATCCTACAATGAGCAGTTCTTC
CDR3: CASSMGQGSYNEQFF

size: NA
D: NA
J: TRBJ2-1
V: TRBV7-2
DNA: TGTGCCAGCAGCGTCGGACAGCAAGAGTCAGGTGAGCAGTTCTTC
CDR3: CASSVGQQESGEQFF

size: NA
D: NA
J: TRBJ1-6
V: TRBV19
DNA: TGTGCCAGTAGTATAGCGCAGGGGAGGGATTCACCCCTCCACTTT
CDR3: CASSIAQGRDSPLHF

size: NA
D: NA
J: TRBJ2-7
V: TRBV7-9
DNA: TGTGCCAGCAGCCAGGCGACAGGTTCTCTTCGGGAGCAGTACTTC
CDR3: CASSQATGSLREQYF

size: NA
D: NA
J: TRBJ2-7
V: TRBV19
DNA: TGTGCCAGTAGTGATACAGGGAACTACGAGCAGTACTTC
CDR3: CASSDTGNYEQYF